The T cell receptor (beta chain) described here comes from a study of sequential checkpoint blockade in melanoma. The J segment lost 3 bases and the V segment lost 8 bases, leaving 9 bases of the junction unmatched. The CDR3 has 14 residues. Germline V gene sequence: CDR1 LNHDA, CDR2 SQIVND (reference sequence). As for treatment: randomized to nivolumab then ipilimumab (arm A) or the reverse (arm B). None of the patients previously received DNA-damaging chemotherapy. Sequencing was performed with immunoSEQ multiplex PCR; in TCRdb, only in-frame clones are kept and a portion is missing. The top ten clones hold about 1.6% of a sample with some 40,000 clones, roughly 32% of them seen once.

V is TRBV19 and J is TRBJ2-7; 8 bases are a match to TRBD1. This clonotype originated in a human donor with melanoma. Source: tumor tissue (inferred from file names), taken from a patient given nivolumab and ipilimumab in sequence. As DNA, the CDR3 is TGTGCCAGTTCAAGACAGGGGTCGAGCTACGAGCAGTACTTC. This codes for CASSRQGSSYEQYF.